The 11 T cell receptor beta chains given below trace back to one sample, sequenced in a study of shared clonotypes between healthy human individuals. Sequencing was performed with immunoSEQ multiplex PCR; in TCRdb, only in-frame clones are kept and a portion is missing. The sample contains about 490,000 clones, over 70% of which appear only once. Sequencing was carried out using PBMCs. These receptors came from a woman aged 40 to 49 in good health. Some clones in this sample may be carry-over from other donors' samples.

Only one count was recorded for this clone. The rearrangement uses TRBV12-5 and TRBJ2-4; the match to TRBD1 covers 10 bases. V lost 4 bases to trimming and J lost 2 bases; unmatched junction nucleotides: 11. CDR3 length: 18 amino acids. Germline CDR1 LGHNT, CDR2 FRNRAP. The CDR3 here is CASGYPRQGAYSKNIQYF. Written as DNA, the CDR3 is TGTGCTAGTGGTTATCCGAGACAGGGGGCTTATTCCAAAAACATTCAGTACTTC.

Details on this clone: A far more abundant clone sits one base away, making this likely a read error. The CDR3 coding sequence is TGTGCCAGCAGCTTCCAGGGCTCCTACGAGCAGTACTTC. Translated: CASSFQGSYEQYF. The chain is built from TRBV5-8 and TRBJ2-7; D perhaps matches TRBD1 (5 bases). The CDR3 contains 13 residues. Between the trimmed V and J ends, which lost 2 bases and 0 bases, there was a span of 6 bases. The V gene's germline CDR1 is SGHTS and CDR2 YDEGEE.

The chain is built from TRBV6-4 and TRBJ2-3, with unresolved D. V was shortened by 5 bases and J by 7 bases, with 1 base between the two germline ends. Germline V CDR1 and CDR2: MRHNA, SNTAGT. The CDR3 covers 9 residues. The CDR3 protein is CASSHTQYF. The CDR3 coding sequence is TGTGCCAGCAGTCATACGCAGTATTTT.

This chain connects TRBV11-3 to TRBJ2-5, with 11 bases lining up with TRBD1. Looked up from germline, CDR1 is SGHNT and CDR2 is YENEEA. CDR3 length equals 16 residues. Trimming took 5 bases from V and 4 from J; bases not matched to a gene: 9. CDR3 amino acids: CASSLREGQGAETQYF. The CDR3 DNA follows: TGTGCCAGCAGCCTAAGAGAAGGACAGGGGGCAGAGACCCAGTACTTC.

V gene TRBV18 combines with J gene TRBJ2-5; TRBD2 matches 7 bases. The CDR3 contains 14 residues. J lost 5 bases, V lost 4 bases, and 7 bases had no gene match. Germline V gene lookup returns CDR1 KGHSH and CDR2 LQKENI. The CDR3 coding sequence is TGTGCCAGCTCACTACTAGCGAGGGCGGAGACCCAGTACTTC. Its translation: CASSLLARAETQYF.

As to this clone: Since a far larger clone is one base different, this is likely a read error. This chain uses TRBV7-3 with TRBJ2-1; D gene unclear. Between the trimmed V and J ends, which lost 6 bases and 7 bases, there was a span of 4 bases. This CDR3 contains 10 residues. The germline CDR1 and CDR2 sequences are SGHTA and FQGTGA. Written as DNA, the CDR3 is TGTGCCAGCAGATTTAATGAGCAGTTCTTC. Translation gives CASRFNEQFF.

V and J are TRBV28 and TRBJ2-7; D ambiguous. Trimming removed 6 bases from V and 0 bases from J, with 12 bases in between. The CDR3 loop spans 14 amino acids. Germline V lookup: CDR1 MDHEN, CDR2 SYDVKM. In DNA form, the CDR3 reads TGTGCCAGCAGCCTCGACATTAGCTCCTACGAGCAGTACTTC. This encodes CASSLDISSYEQYF.

This clone was detected a few times. This CDR3 reads CASSIGPGNIQYF. The CDR3 DNA reads TGTGCCAGTAGTATCGGCCCGGGGAACATTCAGTACTTC. The chain recombines TRBV19 with TRBJ2-4, with D maybe TRBD2 (5 bases). V dropped 3 bases and J dropped 7 bases, with 10 bases sitting between them. CDR1 and CDR2 from the germline V gene are LNHDA and SQIVND (reference sequence). The CDR3 loop spans 13 amino acids.

The chain has TRBV18 and TRBJ2-5, with unresolved D. This CDR3 spans 14 amino acids. Trimming took 0 bases from V and 2 from J, leaving 7 bases between them. Per germline, CDR1 KGHSH and CDR2 LQKENI. The CDR3 protein is CASSPPSTQETQYF. The CDR3 DNA sequence: TGTGCCAGCTCACCACCCTCAACTCAAGAGACCCAGTACTTC.

Points on this clone: Other DNA sequences in this specimen translate into the identical CDR3. The chain employs TRBV7-6 and TRBJ1-1, with D possibly matching TRBD1 (5 bases). With 0 bases removed from V and 5 bases from J, the gap between germline ends came to 7 bases. Germline loops: CDR1 SGHVS, CDR2 FNYEAQ. The CDR3 covers 13 residues. DNA of the CDR3: TGTGCCAGCAGCTTAGCAGGGGTAACTGAAGCTTTCTTT. Its translation: CASSLAGVTEAFF. Full variable domain (outside the CDR3, taken from reference TRBV7-6 and TRBJ1-1): GAGVSQSPRYKVTKRGQDVALRCDPISGHVSLYWYRQALGQGPEFLTYFNYEAQQDKSGLPNDRFSAERPEGSISTLTIQRTEQRDSAMYRCASSLAGVTEAFFGQGTRLTVV.

The rearrangement joins TRBV11-2 to TRBJ2-1; TRBD2 matches 10 bases. J lost 2 bases, V lost 6 bases, and 1 base had no gene match. The germline V gene has CDR1 SGHAT and CDR2 FQNNGV. The CDR3 is 14 amino acids. CDR3 DNA sequence: TGTGCCAGCAGTACTAGCGGGACCTACAATGAGCAGTTCTTC. This sequence encodes CASSTSGTYNEQFF.